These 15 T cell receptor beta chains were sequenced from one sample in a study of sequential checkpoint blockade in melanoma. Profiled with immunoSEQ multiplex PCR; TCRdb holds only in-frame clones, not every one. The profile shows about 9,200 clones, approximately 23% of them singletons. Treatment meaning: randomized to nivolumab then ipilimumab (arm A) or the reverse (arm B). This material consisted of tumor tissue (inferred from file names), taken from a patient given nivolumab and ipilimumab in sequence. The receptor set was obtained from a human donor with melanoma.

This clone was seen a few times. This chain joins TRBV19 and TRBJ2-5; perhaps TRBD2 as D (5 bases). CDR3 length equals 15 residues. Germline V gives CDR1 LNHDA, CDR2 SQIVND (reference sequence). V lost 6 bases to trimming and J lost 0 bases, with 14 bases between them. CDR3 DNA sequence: TGTGCCAGTAGCCTGCGGACTTCGTACCAAGAGACCCAGTACTTC. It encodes CASSLRTSYQETQYF.

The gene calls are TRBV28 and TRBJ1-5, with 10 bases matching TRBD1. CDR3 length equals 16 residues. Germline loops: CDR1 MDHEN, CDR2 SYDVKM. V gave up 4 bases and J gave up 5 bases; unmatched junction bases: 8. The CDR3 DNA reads TGTGCCAGCAGTTCCCGGGACAGGGGAACGGATCAGCCCCAGCATTTT. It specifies CASSSRDRGTDQPQHF.

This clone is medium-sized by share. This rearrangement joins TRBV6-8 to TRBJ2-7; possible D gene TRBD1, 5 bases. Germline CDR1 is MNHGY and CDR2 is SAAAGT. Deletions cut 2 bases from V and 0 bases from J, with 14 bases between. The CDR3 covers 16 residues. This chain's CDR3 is CASSYPTRQNSYEQYF. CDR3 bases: TGTGCCAGCAGTTACCCCACTCGACAGAACTCCTACGAGCAGTACTTC.

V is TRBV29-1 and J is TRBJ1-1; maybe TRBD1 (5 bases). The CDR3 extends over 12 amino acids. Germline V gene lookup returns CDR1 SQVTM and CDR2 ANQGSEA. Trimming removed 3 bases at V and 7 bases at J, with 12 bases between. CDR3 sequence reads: CSVDRDSNEAFF. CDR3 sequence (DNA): TGCAGCGTTGACAGGGATTCGAATGAAGCTTTCTTT.

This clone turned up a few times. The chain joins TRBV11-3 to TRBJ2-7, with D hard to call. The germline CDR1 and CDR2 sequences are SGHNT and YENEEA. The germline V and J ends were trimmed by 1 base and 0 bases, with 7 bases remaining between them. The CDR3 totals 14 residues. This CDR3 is CASSLGYSSYEQYF. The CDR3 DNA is TGTGCCAGCAGCTTAGGTTACAGCTCCTACGAGCAGTACTTC. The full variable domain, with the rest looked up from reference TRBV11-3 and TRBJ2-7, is EAGVVQSPRYKIIEKKQPVAFWCNPISGHNTLYWYLQNLGQGPELLIRYENEEAVDDSQLPKDRFSAERLKGVDSTLKIQPAELGDSAVYLCASSLGYSSYEQYFGPGTRLTVT.

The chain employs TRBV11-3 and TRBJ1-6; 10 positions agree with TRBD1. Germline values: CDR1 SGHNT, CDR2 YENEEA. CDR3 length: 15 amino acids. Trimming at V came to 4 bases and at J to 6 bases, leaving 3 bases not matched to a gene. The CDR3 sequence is CASSSRQGANSPLHF. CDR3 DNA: TGTGCCAGCAGCTCGAGACAGGGGGCTAATTCACCCCTCCACTTT.

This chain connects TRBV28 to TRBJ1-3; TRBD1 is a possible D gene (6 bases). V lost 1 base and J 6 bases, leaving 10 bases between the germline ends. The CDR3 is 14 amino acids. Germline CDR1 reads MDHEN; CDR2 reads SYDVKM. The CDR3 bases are TGTGCCAGCAGTTTATCAGGGGTTGAAAACACCATATATTTT. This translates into CASSLSGVENTIYF.

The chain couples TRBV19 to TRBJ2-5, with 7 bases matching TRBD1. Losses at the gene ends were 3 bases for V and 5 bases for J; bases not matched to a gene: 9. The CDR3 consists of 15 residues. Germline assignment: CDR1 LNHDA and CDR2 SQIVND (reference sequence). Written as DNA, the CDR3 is TGTGCCAGTAGTATGGGAAACAGGGGAGAGGAGACCCAGTACTTC. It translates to CASSMGNRGEETQYF.

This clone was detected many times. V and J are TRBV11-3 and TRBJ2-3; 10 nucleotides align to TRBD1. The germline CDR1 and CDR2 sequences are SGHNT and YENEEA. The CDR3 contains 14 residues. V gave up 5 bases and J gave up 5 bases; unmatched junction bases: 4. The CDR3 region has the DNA TGTGCCAGCAGCAGACAGGGGGCCGAAGATACGCAGTATTTT. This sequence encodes CASSRQGAEDTQYF.

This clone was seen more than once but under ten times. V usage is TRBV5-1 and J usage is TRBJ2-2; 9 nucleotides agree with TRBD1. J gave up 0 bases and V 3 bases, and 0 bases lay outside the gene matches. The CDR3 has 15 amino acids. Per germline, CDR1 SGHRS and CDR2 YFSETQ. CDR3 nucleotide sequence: TGCGCCAGCAGCTGGACAGGGGCGAACACCGGGGAGCTGTTTTTT. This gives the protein CASSWTGANTGELFF.

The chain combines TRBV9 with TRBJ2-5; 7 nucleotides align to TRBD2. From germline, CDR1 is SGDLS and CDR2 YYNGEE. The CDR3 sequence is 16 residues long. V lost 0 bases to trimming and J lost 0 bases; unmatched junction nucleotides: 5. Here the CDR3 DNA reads TGTGCCAGCAGCGTAGACGGCGGGGGAAACCAAGAGACCCAGTACTTC. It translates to CASSVDGGGNQETQYF.

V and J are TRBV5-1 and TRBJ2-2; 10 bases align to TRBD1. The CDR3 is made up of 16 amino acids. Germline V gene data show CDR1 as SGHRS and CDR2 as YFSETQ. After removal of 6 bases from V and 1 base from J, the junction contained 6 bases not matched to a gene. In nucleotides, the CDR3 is TGCGCCAGCACCGCCAGGGACAGGGGGAACACCGGGGAGCTGTTTTTT. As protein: CASTARDRGNTGELFF.

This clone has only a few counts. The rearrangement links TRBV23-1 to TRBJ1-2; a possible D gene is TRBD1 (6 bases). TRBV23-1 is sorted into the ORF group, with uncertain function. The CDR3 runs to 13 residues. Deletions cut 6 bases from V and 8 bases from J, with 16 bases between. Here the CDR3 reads CASSLGQRYGYTF. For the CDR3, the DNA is TGCGCCAGCAGCTTAGGACAGCGTTACGGCTACACCTTC.

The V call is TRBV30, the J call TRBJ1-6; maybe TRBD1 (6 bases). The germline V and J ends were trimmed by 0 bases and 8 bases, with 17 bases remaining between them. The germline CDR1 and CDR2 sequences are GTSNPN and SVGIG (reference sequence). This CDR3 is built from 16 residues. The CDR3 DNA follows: TGTGCCTGGAGTGTGAAACAGGGAGGAGAGGATTCACCCCTCCACTTT. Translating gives CAWSVKQGGEDSPLHF.

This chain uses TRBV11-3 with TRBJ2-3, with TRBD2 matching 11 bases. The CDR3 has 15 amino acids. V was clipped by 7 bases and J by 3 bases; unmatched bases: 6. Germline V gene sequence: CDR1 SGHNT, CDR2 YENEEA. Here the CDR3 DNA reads TGTGCCAGCAACAAGGGACTAGCGGCGACAGATACGCAGTATTTT. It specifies CASNKGLAATDTQYF.